This T cell receptor (beta chain) was profiled in a study of CXCR3-negative and CXCR3-positive naive CD8 T cells. Points from the study as a whole: For naive cells, CXCR3-negative and CXCR3-positive subsets had similar TRBV-TRBJ usage; for memory cells, usage differed. Each naive subset displayed comparably high diversity, whereas memory CD8+ cells displayed much lower diversity. Both naive subsets carried similar amounts of surface CD5, so TCR strength was inferred from TRB CDR3 properties. Naive cells positive for CXCR3 carried more hydrophobic TRB CDR3s than CXCR3-negative ones.

For this clonotype: The target antigen is unknown.

Libraries of TRB cDNA were made by 5' RACE and carried UMIs. TCRdb re-called the 5' RACE reads and gives one entry per CDR3 protein, without DNA. The table lists some 150,000 distinct CDR3 sequences. Germline lookup yields CDR1 LNHNV and CDR2 YYDKDF (reference sequence). This CDR3 contains 14 residues. Naive CD8+ T cells showed a CD45RO-CCR7+CD27+CD95- phenotype. Sequenced input: naive CXCR3+ CD8+ T cells from blood. Subset described: CD45RO-CCR7+CD27+CD95- naive CD8+ T cells expressing CXCR3 (TNR3+). V gene TRBV15 combines with J gene TRBJ2-2; as DNA is missing, the TRBD2 call by TCRdb cannot be tested. The sequence derives from a human donor in good health. Some clones in this sample may be carry-over from other donors' samples. The CDR3 loop is CATSTFMEGGELFF.